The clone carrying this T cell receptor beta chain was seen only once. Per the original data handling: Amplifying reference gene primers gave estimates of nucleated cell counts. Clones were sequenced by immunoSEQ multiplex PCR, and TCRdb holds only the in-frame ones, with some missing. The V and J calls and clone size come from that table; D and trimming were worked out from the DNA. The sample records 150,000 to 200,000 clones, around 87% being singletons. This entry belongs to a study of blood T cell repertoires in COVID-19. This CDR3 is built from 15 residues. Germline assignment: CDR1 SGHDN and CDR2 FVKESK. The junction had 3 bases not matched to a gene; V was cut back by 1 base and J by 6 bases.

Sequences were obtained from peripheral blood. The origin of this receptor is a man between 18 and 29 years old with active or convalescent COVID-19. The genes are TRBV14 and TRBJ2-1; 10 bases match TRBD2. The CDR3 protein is CASSQVLAGANEQFF. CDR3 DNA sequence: TGTGCCAGCAGCCAAGTGCTAGCGGGAGCCAATGAGCAGTTCTTC.